This T cell receptor beta chain emerged from a study of beta chain features in type 1 diabetes. Findings and limits, study-wide: An over-representation of cells with high TCR expression could result from cDNA sequencing. Type 1 diabetes patients had moderately but significantly shorter TCRB CDR3s in all four CD4+ subsets. PCR might show a preference for shorter templates, equally across patients and controls.

V shed 3 bases and J shed 3 bases, with 15 bases lying between them. CDR3 size: 15 residues. Germline values: CDR1 SGHRS, CDR2 YFSETQ. The table lists this clone with a few counts. Its antigen is undetermined. The isolated RNA, all of it, was reverse transcribed, so expressed TCRB transcripts were what got sequenced. TCRdb's table, derived via immunoSEQ multiplex PCR, lists solely in-frame clones and lacks some. In the table there are hundreds of thousands of clones, about an eighth of which are singletons. The authors sorted CD4+ naive, central memory, regulatory and stem cell-like memory cells via CD45RO/CCR7/CD25/CD127/CD95/CD27.

Sequencing was carried out using naive CD4+ T cells from blood. The receptor comes from a woman in her late teens or twenties in good health. This rearrangement joins TRBV5-1 to TRBJ2-5, with D uncertain. The CDR3: CASSSRGRNEETQYF. The CDR3 bases are TGCGCCAGCAGCTCCCGAGGACGGAATGAAGAGACCCAGTACTTC.